This is a list of T cell receptor beta chains from one sample in a study of T cell responses to AZD1222 COVID-19 vaccine. Profiled with immunoSEQ multiplex PCR; TCRdb holds only in-frame clones, not every one. The sample contains about 120,000 clones, 75% to 90% of which appear only once. The sequencing used peripheral blood, collected on day 0 of MenACWY control vaccination. The receptors stem from an adult in good health. CDR3s include the opening cysteine and the closing phenylalanine or tryptophan. Each record gives: J gene, V gene, CDR3 protein.

>TRBJ1-6|TRBV12-3/TRBV12-4
CASSTGVDSPLHF
>TRBJ1-2|TRBV27
CASRPKIRTENYGYTF
>TRBJ1-1|TRBV6-5
CASRIGQGGRTEAFF
>TRBJ1-2|TRBV28
CASSLDRGERGYTF
>TRBJ1-1|TRBV10-3
CATLVQGGLEAFF
>TRBJ2-3|TRBV9
CASSTASLGTDTQYF
>TRBJ2-2|TRBV4-2
CASSRETSGSAGELFF
>TRBJ1-1|TRBV11-1
CASSKRTGNIEAFF
>TRBJ2-6|TRBV4-2
CASSHEDRAGANVLTF
>TRBJ2-1|TRBV9
CASSVGLAGPAYNEQFF
>TRBJ1-6|TRBV11-2
CASSQGRGSPLHF
>TRBJ1-2|TRBV12-3/TRBV12-4
CASSPGRSGYTF
>TRBJ1-4|TRBV30
CAWRRRQASNEKLFF
>TRBJ1-1|TRBV11-2
CASSLGVGLGFATEAFF
>TRBJ2-7|TRBV11-2
CASSFKFGYEQYF
>TRBJ2-5|TRBV5-1
CASSLAQETQYF
>TRBJ2-7|TRBV2
CASSDRGHEQYF
>TRBJ2-3|TRBV5-6
CASSSIGSGGDTQYF
>TRBJ2-6|TRBV6-6
CASILGGANVLTF